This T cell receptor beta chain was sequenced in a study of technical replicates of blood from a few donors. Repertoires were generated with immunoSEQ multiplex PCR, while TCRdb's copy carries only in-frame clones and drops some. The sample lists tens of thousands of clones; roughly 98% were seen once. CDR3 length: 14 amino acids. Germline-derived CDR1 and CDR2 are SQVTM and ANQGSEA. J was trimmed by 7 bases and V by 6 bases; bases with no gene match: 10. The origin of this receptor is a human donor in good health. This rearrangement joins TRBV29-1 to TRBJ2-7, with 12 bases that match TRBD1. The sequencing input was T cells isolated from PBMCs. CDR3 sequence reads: CSVRSGTGGWEQYF. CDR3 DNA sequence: TGCAGCGTCCGCTCCGGGACAGGGGGCTGGGAGCAGTACTTC.